The next 8 T cell receptor beta chains were all read from a single sample in a study of control samples from healthy donors and cancer patients. Generated by immunoSEQ multiplex PCR, the TCRdb table keeps only in-frame clones and is missing some. The data contain about 140,000 clones, roughly 92% of them singletons. The sequenced sample was blood. The receptor source for this set is a man aged 35-49 years in good health.

This chain uses TRBV19 with TRBJ2-3; D unresolved. This CDR3 spans 13 amino acids. The V end lost 7 bases, the J end lost 2 bases, and 10 bases lay between the germline ends. Germline V gene sequence: CDR1 LNHDA, CDR2 SQIVND (reference sequence). The CDR3 loop is CASMGRITDTQYF. CDR3 nucleotides: TGTGCCAGTATGGGCAGAATCACAGATACGCAGTATTTT.

This chain links TRBV11-1 with TRBJ2-3, with unresolved D. CDR1 and CDR2 from the germline V gene are SGHAT and FQDESV (reference sequence). V shed 1 base and J shed 0 bases, with 11 bases lying between them. The CDR3 extends over 16 amino acids. The CDR3 reads CASSLVAGPSTDTQYF. In nucleotides, the CDR3 is TGTGCCAGCAGCTTAGTTGCCGGGCCTAGCACAGATACGCAGTATTTT.

The V gene is TRBV18, the J gene TRBJ1-4; no firm D call. Germline assignment: CDR1 KGHSH and CDR2 LQKENI. V was pared by 2 bases and J by 5 bases, with 6 bases between. The CDR3 consists of 13 residues. DNA of the CDR3: TGTGCCAGCTCACCAAACAGCAATGAAAAACTGTTTTTT. Protein sequence: CASSPNSNEKLFF.

This chain joins TRBV29-1 and TRBJ1-1; D remains unclear. The CDR3 has 11 residues. The germline V gene encodes CDR1 SQVTM and CDR2 ANQGSEA. The germline V and J ends were trimmed by 7 bases and 1 base, with 7 bases remaining between them. CDR3 nucleotide sequence: TGCAGCGCCCAACGGAACACTGAAGCTTTCTTT. Encoded protein: CSAQRNTEAFF.

The CDR3 bases are TGTGCCAGCAGTCAGGGGGGTAATCAGCCCCAGCATTTT. Amino acid sequence: CASSQGGNQPQHF. The rearrangement joins TRBV28 to TRBJ1-5; 7 bases match TRBD1. V was clipped by 5 bases and J by 4 bases; unmatched bases: 2. CDR3 length: 13 residues. Germline V gene lookup returns CDR1 MDHEN and CDR2 SYDVKM.

The chain has TRBV29-1 and TRBJ2-3; D unresolved. This CDR3 is 15 amino acids long. In germline, CDR1 is SQVTM, CDR2 ANQGSEA. The V gene lost 6 bases and the J gene lost 7 bases, with 23 bases spanning the gap. In DNA form, the CDR3 reads TGCAGCGTGCTCTGGGCCCCGCCGTCGGATCATACGCAGTATTTT. Amino acid sequence: CSVLWAPPSDHTQYF.

This chain connects TRBV2 to TRBJ1-4; no firm D call. Germline V CDR1 and CDR2: SNHLY, FYNNEI. With 4 bases removed from V and 6 bases from J, the gap between germline ends came to 15 bases. The CDR3 length is 15 residues. Here the CDR3 reads CASSGDITGDEKLFF. Here the CDR3 DNA reads TGTGCCAGCAGTGGTGACATCACTGGGGATGAAAAACTGTTTTTT. The entire variable domain, with the rest obtained from reference TRBV2 and TRBJ1-4, is as follows: EPEVTQTPSHQVTQMGQEVILRCVPISNHLYFYWYRQILGQKVEFLVSFYNNEISEKSEIFDDQFSVERPDGSNFTLKIRSTKLEDSAMYFCASSGDITGDEKLFFGSGTQLSVL.

This clone was seen once. This chain connects TRBV6-2 or TRBV6-3 to TRBJ2-1; 9 positions match TRBD2. The J segment lost 1 base and the V segment lost 3 bases, leaving 10 bases of the junction unmatched. Germline CDR1 MNHEY, CDR2 SVGEGT. The CDR3 loop spans 18 amino acids. The chain's CDR3 is CASSYSGLALKSYNEQFF. DNA for the CDR3: TGTGCCAGCAGTTATTCTGGACTAGCGTTGAAGTCCTACAATGAGCAGTTCTTC.